The clone carrying this TCR beta chain was seen only a few times. Other DNA sequences in this sample translate to the same CDR3. These data are taken from a study of beta chain features in type 1 diabetes. Isolated RNA was reverse transcribed in full, so expressed TCRB transcripts were sequenced. Generated by immunoSEQ multiplex PCR, the TCRdb table keeps only in-frame clones and is missing some. The data show some 150,000 clones, with about 8.7% seen just once and 0.6% to 0.8% held by the top ten. CDR3 length equals 15 residues. From germline, CDR1 is SGHRS and CDR2 YFSETQ. Losses at the gene ends were 5 bases for V and 1 base for J; bases not matched to a gene: 6.

The V gene is TRBV5-1, the J gene TRBJ2-5; the match to TRBD1 covers 9 bases. Source material: central memory CD4+ T cells from blood. The sequence derives from a man aged 18 to 30 in good health. The chain's CDR3 is CASSRTGDLQETQYF. DNA of the CDR3: TGCGCCAGCAGTAGGACAGGGGACCTCCAAGAGACCCAGTACTTC.